These T cell receptor beta chains were read from a single sample in a study of OX40 agonist ivuxolimab in advanced cancers. Profiled with immunoSEQ multiplex PCR; TCRdb holds only in-frame clones, not every one. The sample lists fewer than 30,000 clones, around four fifths occurring once. The sample in question was CD4+ or CD8+ T cells sorted from blood, obtained in a trial of the OX40 agonist ivuxolimab. The receptors stem from an adult with an advanced solid tumor such as melanoma, head and neck, liver or kidney cancer. CDR3s include the opening cysteine and the closing phenylalanine or tryptophan. A D gene is named only where the DNA matches it firmly. A row's size may be missing; if present it is once, few, many or a size class.

d_gene: -
abundance: -
j_gene: TRBJ2-2
v_gene: TRBV7-7
CDR3nt: TGTGCCAGCAGCCAAACAGGGTGGGGGACCGGGGAGCTGTTTTTT
CDR3aa: CASSQTGWGTGELFF

d_gene: TRBD1
abundance: once
j_gene: TRBJ1-2
v_gene: TRBV7-9
CDR3nt: TGTGCCAGCAGCATTGGACAGGGTGGCAACTATGGCTACACCTTC
CDR3aa: CASSIGQGGNYGYTF

d_gene: -
abundance: -
j_gene: TRBJ2-7
v_gene: TRBV10-2
CDR3nt: TGCGCCAGCAGTTTGGACGCCTACGAGCAGTACTTC
CDR3aa: CASSLDAYEQYF

d_gene: -
abundance: -
j_gene: TRBJ2-1
v_gene: TRBV6-5
CDR3nt: TGTGCCAGCACCCCAGGACTGGACTACAATGAGCAGTTCTTC
CDR3aa: CASTPGLDYNEQFF

d_gene: -
abundance: -
j_gene: TRBJ2-2
v_gene: TRBV6-5
CDR3nt: TGTGCCAGCAGTGAAGGGGTAGACACCGGGGAGCTGTTTTTT
CDR3aa: CASSEGVDTGELFF

d_gene: -
abundance: -
j_gene: TRBJ1-1
v_gene: TRBV19
CDR3nt: TGTGCCAGTAATCAAGGGCTGGGGGAAGCTTTCTTT
CDR3aa: CASNQGLGEAFF

d_gene: TRBD1
abundance: once
j_gene: TRBJ1-4
v_gene: TRBV19
CDR3nt: TGTGCCAGTAGTACTACAGGGGGCGGCTCGGAAAAACTGTTTTTT
CDR3aa: CASSTTGGGSEKLFF

d_gene: TRBD2
abundance: -
j_gene: TRBJ2-5
v_gene: TRBV7-9
CDR3nt: TGTGCCAGCAGGACTAGCGAGCTGGGGAAGGGAGAGACCCAGTACTTC
CDR3aa: CASRTSELGKGETQYF

d_gene: -
abundance: -
j_gene: TRBJ2-1
v_gene: TRBV2
CDR3nt: TGTGCCAGCAATGGAGGGACCGAGCAGTTCTTC
CDR3aa: CASNGGTEQFF

d_gene: TRBD2
abundance: -
j_gene: TRBJ2-3
v_gene: TRBV28
CDR3nt: TGTGCCAGCAGCGGGACTAGCGGGGTGACAGATACGCAGTATTTT
CDR3aa: CASSGTSGVTDTQYF

d_gene: TRBD1
abundance: once
j_gene: TRBJ2-1
v_gene: TRBV5-6
CDR3nt: TGTGCCAGCAGCTTGACAGGGGGCTATGAGCAGTTCTTC
CDR3aa: CASSLTGGYEQFF

d_gene: -
abundance: -
j_gene: TRBJ2-5
v_gene: TRBV5-1
CDR3nt: TGCGCCAGCAGCTTGGGGGAGACAGTCAATTTACAAGAGACCCAGTACTTC
CDR3aa: CASSLGETVNLQETQYF

d_gene: TRBD2
abundance: -
j_gene: TRBJ2-2
v_gene: TRBV7-6
CDR3nt: TGTGCCAGCAGTTACAGGAGCGGGAGGGACACCGGGGAGCTGTTTTTT
CDR3aa: CASSYRSGRDTGELFF

d_gene: -
abundance: -
j_gene: TRBJ1-5
v_gene: TRBV7-9
CDR3nt: TGTGCCAGCAGCTTAGGGGAGTTCAATCAGCCCCAGCATTTT
CDR3aa: CASSLGEFNQPQHF

d_gene: -
abundance: medium-sized
j_gene: TRBJ2-1
v_gene: TRBV4-2
CDR3nt: TGTGCCAGCAGCCCAGACGTCAAGAGTGAGCAGTTCTTC
CDR3aa: CASSPDVKSEQFF

d_gene: -
abundance: -
j_gene: TRBJ1-1
v_gene: TRBV12-1
CDR3nt: TGTGCCAGCAGCTTTGTCCCACTGCAATACAGGGACCGATACACTGAAGCTTTCTTT
CDR3aa: CASSFVPLQYRDRYTEAFF

d_gene: TRBD1
abundance: -
j_gene: TRBJ1-2
v_gene: TRBV11-2
CDR3nt: TGTGCCAGCAGCTATACAGGGGGCGATGGCTACACCTTC
CDR3aa: CASSYTGGDGYTF

d_gene: -
abundance: -
j_gene: TRBJ2-2
v_gene: TRBV13
CDR3nt: TGTGCCAGCAGCCTGCGGCTAGAGGGCACCGGGGAGCTGTTTTTT
CDR3aa: CASSLRLEGTGELFF

d_gene: -
abundance: -
j_gene: TRBJ1-1
v_gene: TRBV6-6
CDR3nt: TGTGCCAGCAGTTATACGAGGAGGTTTGATGAAGCTTTCTTT
CDR3aa: CASSYTRRFDEAFF

d_gene: -
abundance: once
j_gene: TRBJ2-7
v_gene: TRBV6-6
CDR3nt: TGTGCCAGCAGTTACTCGATGGCAGGGACCGAGCAGTACTTC
CDR3aa: CASSYSMAGTEQYF

d_gene: -
abundance: once
j_gene: TRBJ2-7
v_gene: TRBV15
CDR3nt: TGTGCCACCAGCCTCAGATGGGGAGACTACGAGCAGTACTTC
CDR3aa: CATSLRWGDYEQYF

d_gene: TRBD1
abundance: -
j_gene: TRBJ1-2
v_gene: TRBV28
CDR3nt: TGTGCCAGCAGTTCCCAGGGGGTTCATGGCTACACCTTC
CDR3aa: CASSSQGVHGYTF

d_gene: TRBD1
abundance: -
j_gene: TRBJ2-7
v_gene: TRBV11-3
CDR3nt: TGTGCCAGCAGCGGGGGACAGGGGACCTACGAGCAGTACTTC
CDR3aa: CASSGGQGTYEQYF

d_gene: -
abundance: medium-sized
j_gene: TRBJ1-6
v_gene: TRBV5-5
CDR3nt: TGTGCCAGCAGCCCGTCTTATAATTCACCCCTCCACTTT
CDR3aa: CASSPSYNSPLHF

d_gene: -
abundance: -
j_gene: TRBJ2-7
v_gene: TRBV27
CDR3nt: TGTGCCAGCAGTTTGGCAGGGGCCGGCTACGAGCAGTACTTC
CDR3aa: CASSLAGAGYEQYF

d_gene: TRBD1
abundance: -
j_gene: TRBJ2-7
v_gene: TRBV13
CDR3nt: TGTGCCAGCAGCGCGTCAGGGGGCGCCTACGAGCAGTACTTC
CDR3aa: CASSASGGAYEQYF

d_gene: TRBD2
abundance: -
j_gene: TRBJ2-2
v_gene: TRBV4-2
CDR3nt: TGTGCCAGCAGCCCTAAGCGGGGCTACACCGGGGAGCTGTTTTTT
CDR3aa: CASSPKRGYTGELFF

d_gene: TRBD1
abundance: -
j_gene: TRBJ2-7
v_gene: TRBV5-1
CDR3nt: TGCGCCAGCAGCTGGACAGCCGCCGGGACAGGGTTTACCTACGAGCAGTACTTC
CDR3aa: CASSWTAAGTGFTYEQYF

d_gene: TRBD1
abundance: -
j_gene: TRBJ2-7
v_gene: TRBV29-1
CDR3nt: TGCAGCGCAAGAGGGGCAGGGGGCGGGTACGAGCAGTACTTC
CDR3aa: CSARGAGGGYEQYF

d_gene: -
abundance: -
j_gene: TRBJ2-1
v_gene: TRBV4-3
CDR3nt: TGCGCCAGCAGCCAAGGGCGGGGCTCCTACAATGAGCAGTTCTTC
CDR3aa: CASSQGRGSYNEQFF

d_gene: TRBD2
abundance: -
j_gene: TRBJ2-7
v_gene: TRBV5-6
CDR3nt: TGTGCCAGCAGCCCGGGACTAGCCTACGAGCAGTACTTC
CDR3aa: CASSPGLAYEQYF

d_gene: -
abundance: -
j_gene: TRBJ1-1
v_gene: TRBV9
CDR3nt: TGTGCCAGCAGCGTAGATGGACAGCGTGAAGCTTTCTTT
CDR3aa: CASSVDGQREAFF

d_gene: -
abundance: -
j_gene: TRBJ1-5
v_gene: TRBV2
CDR3nt: TGTGCCAGCAGTGAGGTTTCAAACCAGCCCCAGCATTTT
CDR3aa: CASSEVSNQPQHF

d_gene: TRBD1
abundance: -
j_gene: TRBJ2-7
v_gene: TRBV7-2
CDR3nt: TGTGCCAGCAGCTTACCGGGACAGAACCCATCCTACGAGCAGTACTTC
CDR3aa: CASSLPGQNPSYEQYF

d_gene: -
abundance: few
j_gene: TRBJ1-5
v_gene: TRBV19
CDR3nt: TGTGCCAGTAGTATAGGGGGACAGCCCCAGCATTTT
CDR3aa: CASSIGGQPQHF

d_gene: TRBD2
abundance: -
j_gene: TRBJ2-7
v_gene: TRBV11-1
CDR3nt: TGTGCCAGCAGCTTGGGAGCGGGAGTTGGGTACGAGCAGTACTTC
CDR3aa: CASSLGAGVGYEQYF

d_gene: -
abundance: -
j_gene: TRBJ1-1
v_gene: TRBV4-3
CDR3nt: TGCGCCAGCAGCCAAGATCTCGGACAGAACACTGAAGCTTTCTTT
CDR3aa: CASSQDLGQNTEAFF

d_gene: -
abundance: -
j_gene: TRBJ1-2
v_gene: TRBV28
CDR3nt: TGTGCCAGCAGCCCCCGTCCGAGTCTGACCCCTTATGGCTACACCTTC
CDR3aa: CASSPRPSLTPYGYTF

d_gene: TRBD1
abundance: -
j_gene: TRBJ1-6
v_gene: TRBV2
CDR3nt: TGTGCCAGCAGTCCTGGACAGGGGCTAGGGGCCCTCCACTTT
CDR3aa: CASSPGQGLGALHF

d_gene: -
abundance: -
j_gene: TRBJ2-7
v_gene: TRBV10-3
CDR3nt: TGTGCCATCAGTGAAACTCGGGCCATCTCCTACGAGCAGTACTTC
CDR3aa: CAISETRAISYEQYF

d_gene: TRBD2
abundance: -
j_gene: TRBJ2-1
v_gene: TRBV19
CDR3nt: TGTGCCAGTAGCTCTAGCGGGGGGAGCTCCTACAATGAGCAGTTCTTC
CDR3aa: CASSSSGGSSYNEQFF

d_gene: -
abundance: -
j_gene: TRBJ1-1
v_gene: TRBV4-3
CDR3nt: TGCGCCAGCAGCCAAGCGGGCCGCGCCGAAGCTTTCTTT
CDR3aa: CASSQAGRAEAFF

d_gene: -
abundance: -
j_gene: TRBJ1-1
v_gene: TRBV7-9
CDR3nt: TGTGCCAGCAGCCCAGAGAACACTGAAGCTTTCTTT
CDR3aa: CASSPENTEAFF

d_gene: -
abundance: -
j_gene: TRBJ1-6
v_gene: TRBV2
CDR3nt: TGTGCCAGCAGTGAAGCGAAAGGGGGGGCCTTGGGCTCACCCCTCCACTTT
CDR3aa: CASSEAKGGALGSPLHF

d_gene: TRBD2
abundance: -
j_gene: TRBJ2-5
v_gene: TRBV9
CDR3nt: TGTGCCAGCAGCTCCCCGGGGGGCCAAGAGACCCAGTACTTC
CDR3aa: CASSSPGGQETQYF

d_gene: -
abundance: -
j_gene: TRBJ2-3
v_gene: TRBV4-1
CDR3nt: TGCGCCAGCAGCAGTAGGGCGGGGAGTAGCACAGATACGCAGTATTTT
CDR3aa: CASSSRAGSSTDTQYF

d_gene: -
abundance: -
j_gene: TRBJ2-2
v_gene: TRBV5-6
CDR3nt: TGTGCCAGCAGCCAACACACCGGGGAGCTGTTTTTT
CDR3aa: CASSQHTGELFF

d_gene: TRBD1
abundance: once
j_gene: TRBJ1-1
v_gene: TRBV5-6
CDR3nt: TGTGCCAGCAGCGCAGGGACAGGCGGCAACACTGAAGCTTTCTTT
CDR3aa: CASSAGTGGNTEAFF

d_gene: TRBD2
abundance: -
j_gene: TRBJ2-5
v_gene: TRBV2
CDR3nt: TGTGCCAGCAGAGGACTAGCGGGGGTCTACCAAGAGACCCAGTACTTC
CDR3aa: CASRGLAGVYQETQYF

d_gene: -
abundance: -
j_gene: TRBJ1-5
v_gene: TRBV6-1
CDR3nt: TGTGCCAGCAGTCAATGGGACGGTAGCAATCAGCCCCAGCATTTT
CDR3aa: CASSQWDGSNQPQHF

d_gene: -
abundance: -
j_gene: TRBJ1-2
v_gene: TRBV11-3
CDR3nt: TGTGCCAGCTCACGGGGGGCTGATGGCTACACCTTC
CDR3aa: CASSRGADGYTF

d_gene: -
abundance: -
j_gene: TRBJ1-1
v_gene: TRBV14
CDR3nt: TGTGCCAGCAGCCAACCCGGGTTTAACACTGAAGCTTTCTTT
CDR3aa: CASSQPGFNTEAFF

d_gene: TRBD1
abundance: -
j_gene: TRBJ2-7
v_gene: TRBV7-8
CDR3nt: TGTGCCAGCAGCCCAATAGTCCTGGGACAGGGTATTTACGAGCAGTACTTC
CDR3aa: CASSPIVLGQGIYEQYF

d_gene: -
abundance: large
j_gene: TRBJ1-1
v_gene: TRBV2
CDR3nt: TGTGCCAGCAGTGATTCCGACAGCATGAACACTGAAGCTTTCTTT
CDR3aa: CASSDSDSMNTEAFF

d_gene: -
abundance: -
j_gene: TRBJ1-5
v_gene: TRBV6-6
CDR3nt: TGTGCCAGCACCCAGGGAAGCAATCAGCCCCAGCATTTT
CDR3aa: CASTQGSNQPQHF

d_gene: -
abundance: -
j_gene: TRBJ2-3
v_gene: TRBV27
CDR3nt: TGTGCCAGCAGTTATACAGGCGACCCCGCAGATACGCAGTATTTT
CDR3aa: CASSYTGDPADTQYF

d_gene: TRBD1
abundance: -
j_gene: TRBJ1-2
v_gene: TRBV30
CDR3nt: TGTGCCATCATGACAGGGGGCGAAGGCTACACCTTC
CDR3aa: CAIMTGGEGYTF